This TCR beta chain was documented in a study of human T cells and chemical hapten exposure. TCRdb called the RACE reads again in MiXCR, with one record for every CDR3 protein. The table shows around 300,000 distinct CDR3 sequences, with around 5.5% occurring only once. The time point denotes: pre-sensitization, week 0. Indicated treatment: therapeutic diphenylcyclopropenone sensitization with weekly scalp DPC. This clonotype has just a few counts. The CDR3 has 16 amino acids. CDR1 MNHEY and CDR2 SVGAGI come from the germline V gene. The V segment lost 1 base and the J segment 9 bases; nucleotides outside the gene matches: 8.

The V call is TRBV6-5, the J call TRBJ1-6; 8 bases match TRBD1. The sequence derives from a woman aged 18-30 years with alopecia areata. Some clones in this sample may be carry-over from other donors' samples. Specimen: whole blood, collected in connection with sensitization to the hapten diphenylcyclopropenone (DPC). DNA of the CDR3: TGTGCCAGCAGTTACTATGCGAGACAGGGGACTTCACCCCTCCACTTT. This gives the protein CASSYYARQGTSPLHF.